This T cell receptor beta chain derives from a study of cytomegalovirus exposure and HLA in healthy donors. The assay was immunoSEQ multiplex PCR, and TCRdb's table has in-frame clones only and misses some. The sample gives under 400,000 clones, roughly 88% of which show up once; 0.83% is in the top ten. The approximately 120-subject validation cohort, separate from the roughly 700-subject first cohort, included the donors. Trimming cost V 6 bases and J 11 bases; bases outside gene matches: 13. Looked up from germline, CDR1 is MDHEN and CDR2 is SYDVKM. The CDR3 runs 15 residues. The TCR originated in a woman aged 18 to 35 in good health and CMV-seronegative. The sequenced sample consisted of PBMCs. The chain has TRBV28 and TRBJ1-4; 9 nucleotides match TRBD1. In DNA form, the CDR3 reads TGTGCCAGCAGATTCGCCCGGGACAGGGAGGCCAAACTGTTTTTT. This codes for CASRFARDREAKLFF.